The 8 T cell receptor beta chains given below trace back to one sample, sequenced in a study of T cell responses to AZD1222 COVID-19 vaccine. Sequenced by immunoSEQ multiplex PCR; TCRdb stores in-frame clones only, minus some. The sample consists of approximately 92,000 clones, roughly nine tenths of them appearing once. The sample was peripheral blood, taken on day 0 of AZD1222 vaccination. The receptors derive from an adult in good health.

The chain recombines TRBV6-1 with TRBJ1-4; 7 bases are a match to TRBD1. Unmatched junction bases numbered 9, after V lost 4 bases and J lost 1 base. CDR1 and CDR2 from the germline V gene are MNHNS and SASEGT. The CDR3 is 17 amino acids. The CDR3 DNA is TGTGCCAGCAGTGCCAGGGGGAGTGGTAGAACTAATGAAAAACTGTTTTTT. Translated, it gives CASSARGSGRTNEKLFF.

As concerns this clone: Mismatch with germline at one junction end may stem from a read error. J is TRBJ1-1 and V is TRBV5-1, with 7 positions matching TRBD1. Germline V gene data show CDR1 as SGHRS and CDR2 as YFSETQ. This CDR3 region has 17 residues. CDR3 sequence: CASRRDRVLTMNTEAFF. CDR3 nucleotides: TGTGCCAGCAGACGTGACAGGGTCCTGACCATGAACACTGAAGCTTTCTTT. Based on the CDR3 plus reference TRBV5-1 and TRBJ1-1, the full variable domain is KAGVTQTPRYLIKTRGQQVTLSCSPISGHRSVSWYQQTPGQGLQFLFEYFSETQRNKGNFPGRFSGRQFSNSRSEMNVSTLELGDSALYLCASRRDRVLTMNTEAFFGQGTRLTVV.

This clone has just a few counts. The chain recombines TRBV6-5 with TRBJ1-6; TRBD1 matches 7 bases. The V gene end was trimmed by 2 bases and the J gene end by 9 bases; junction bases not matched to a gene: 4. CDR1 is MNHEY and CDR2 is SVGAGI in the germline V gene. The CDR3 consists of 14 residues. CDR3 nucleotide sequence: TGTGCCAGCAGTTACAGGGGGCTGCTTTCACCCCTCCACTTT. Its protein is CASSYRGLLSPLHF.

The chain carries TRBV7-9 and TRBJ2-1; 7 bases agree with TRBD2. Germline CDR1 SEHNR, CDR2 FQNEAQ (reference sequence). This CDR3 is 15 amino acids long. The trim removed 8 bases at V and 8 bases at J, leaving 15 bases unmatched. The CDR3 coding sequence is TGTGCCAGCGTATTGGGGGAGGGCCCTGGGGATGAGCAGTTCTTC. This gives the protein CASVLGEGPGDEQFF.

V usage is TRBV7-6 and J usage is TRBJ2-3; weak D call: TRBD2 (6 bases). The germline CDR1 and CDR2 sequences are SGHVS and FNYEAQ. CDR3 length equals 17 residues. V lost 5 bases and J 2 bases, leaving 20 bases between the germline ends. The CDR3 sequence: CASSVRGPGLITDTQYF. CDR3 DNA: TGTGCCAGCAGCGTTAGAGGGCCGGGACTGATCACAGATACGCAGTATTTT.

The chain has TRBV19 and TRBJ2-1, with D perhaps matching TRBD2 (5 bases). The V end lost 7 bases, the J end lost 7 bases, and 17 bases lay between the germline ends. Germline CDR1 is LNHDA and CDR2 is SQIVND (reference sequence). The CDR3 spans 14 residues. For the CDR3, the DNA is TGTGCCAGTAACCTACGGGGAGAGGGAAATGAGCAGTTCTTC. This translates into CASNLRGEGNEQFF.

V and J are TRBV6-5 and TRBJ1-3, with D possibly matching TRBD1 (5 bases). The CDR3 extends over 14 amino acids. From germline, CDR1 is MNHEY and CDR2 SVGAGI. V shed 10 bases and J shed 0 bases, with 13 bases lying between them. The CDR3 is CATTGGPSGNTIYF. In nucleotides, the CDR3 is TGTGCCACCACGGGGGGTCCCTCTGGAAACACCATATATTTT.

The chain joins TRBV6-5 to TRBJ2-1; TRBD2 matches at 11 bases. V dropped 6 bases and J dropped 15; count of bases not matched to a gene: 16. The CDR3 consists of 15 residues. CDR1 is MNHEY, CDR2 SVGAGI, per germline. In DNA, the CDR3 is TGTGCCAGCAGCCCCGGGACTAGCGGCAGAAAGAGCCTGTTCTTC. The encoded protein is CASSPGTSGRKSLFF.